The present TCR beta chain was sequenced within a study of blood T cell repertoires in COVID-19. In the study overall: Some COVID-19 samples were acute and others convalescent; all came from the United States, Italy and Spain.

V was pared by 1 base and J by 7 bases, with 16 bases between. The V gene's germline CDR1 is LGHDT and CDR2 YNNKEL (reference sequence). The CDR3 runs 15 residues. TCRdb keeps only in-frame clones here, not all; method: immunoSEQ multiplex PCR. The sample has a few hundred thousand clones; about 88% are singletons. This TCR came from a woman in her 30s who had been exposed to COVID-19. Sequences were obtained from PBMCs or T cells enriched from blood (not recorded which). The chain recombines TRBV3-1 (or the pseudogene TRBV3-2) with TRBJ1-2; D is possibly TRBD1 (6 bases). This CDR3 is CASSQGLRGAGGYTF. CDR3 in DNA: TGTGCCAGCAGCCAAGGACTCCGGGGGGCCGGTGGCTACACCTTC.